What follows describes a single T cell receptor beta chain. The V segment lost 4 bases and the J segment 5 bases; nucleotides outside the gene matches: 3. Germline loops: CDR1 SGHRS, CDR2 YFSETQ. CDR3 length: 15 amino acids. This specimen comes from a study of beta chain features in type 1 diabetes. cDNA synthesis used the whole RNA isolate, giving expressed TCRB sequences. TCRdb's copy holds only in-frame clones and misses some; the assay was immunoSEQ multiplex PCR. Of hundreds of thousands of clones listed, around 28% are singletons. The genes are TRBV5-1 and TRBJ2-1, with 13 bases identical to TRBD2. Sequencing was performed on naive CD4+ T cells from blood. This TCR was sampled from a man in his late teens or twenties in good health. CDR3 DNA sequence: TGCGCCAGCAGCGTCGGACTAGCGGGGGACAATGAGCAGTTCTTC. Translation gives CASSVGLAGDNEQFF.